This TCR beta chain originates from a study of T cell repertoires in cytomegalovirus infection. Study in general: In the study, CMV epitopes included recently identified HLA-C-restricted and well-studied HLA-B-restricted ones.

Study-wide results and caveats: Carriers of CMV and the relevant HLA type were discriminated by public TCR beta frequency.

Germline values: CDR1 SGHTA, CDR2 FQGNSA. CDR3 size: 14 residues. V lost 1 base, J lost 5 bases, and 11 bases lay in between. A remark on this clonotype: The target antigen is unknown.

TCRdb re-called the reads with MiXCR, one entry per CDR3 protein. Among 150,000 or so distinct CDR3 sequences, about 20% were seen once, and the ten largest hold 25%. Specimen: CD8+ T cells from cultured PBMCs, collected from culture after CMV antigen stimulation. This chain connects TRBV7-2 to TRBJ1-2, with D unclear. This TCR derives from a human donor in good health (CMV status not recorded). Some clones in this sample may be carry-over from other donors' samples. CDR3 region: CASSLEAAAYGYTF. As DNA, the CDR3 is TGTGCCAGCAGCTTAGAGGCGGCAGCATATGGCTACACCTTC. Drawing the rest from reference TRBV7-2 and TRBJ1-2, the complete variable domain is GAGVSQSPSNKVTEKGKDVELRCDPISGHTALYWYRQSLGQGLEFLIYFQGNSAPDKSGLPSDRFSAERTGGSVSTLTIQRTQQEDSAVYLCASSLEAAAYGYTFGSGTRLTVV.